This T cell receptor (beta chain) comes out of a study of T cell responses to AZD1222 COVID-19 vaccine. Study-wide findings and caveats: Spike-specific TCR breadth and depth grew following two AZD1222 doses. Targets within unmutated variant regions were reportedly found for nearly half of spike-specific TCRs.

TCRdb keeps only in-frame clones here, not all; method: immunoSEQ multiplex PCR. The sample shows under 110,000 clones, 90% of them seen only once. The CDR3 length is 13 residues. V lost 3 bases and J 4 bases, leaving 9 bases between the germline ends. The table lists this clone with a few counts. Its antigen is currently unknown. The sample here was peripheral blood, taken 28 days after the second AZD1222 dose. The V gene is TRBV12-3 or TRBV12-4, the J gene TRBJ1-2; D is unresolved. The sequence was obtained from an adult who received the AZD1222 COVID-19 vaccine. CDR3 in amino acids: CASSLEVFYGYTF. CDR3 bases: TGTGCCAGCAGTTTGGAGGTCTTCTATGGCTACACCTTC.